The 31 T cell receptor beta chains given below trace back to one sample, sequenced in a study of T cell responses to AZD1222 COVID-19 vaccine. Repertoires were generated with immunoSEQ multiplex PCR, while TCRdb's copy carries only in-frame clones and drops some. The top ten clones hold 4.5% to 6% of a sample with approximately 97,000 clones, about 88% of them seen once. The input for sequencing was peripheral blood, taken on day 0 of AZD1222 vaccination. The receptors originated from an adult in good health.

The J gene is TRBJ2-7, the V gene TRBV7-3, with D possibly matching TRBD1 (6 bases). The CDR3 extends over 20 amino acids. CDR1 SGHTA and CDR2 FQGTGA come from the germline V gene. Trimming removed 5 bases from V and 2 bases from J, with 31 bases in between. The CDR3: CASSENRDTPWCRLAYEQYF. CDR3 coding DNA: TGTGCCAGCAGCGAAAATAGGGACACCCCGTGGTGTCGTCTCGCCTACGAGCAGTACTTC.

This chain joins TRBV28 and TRBJ1-5, with D uncertain. V was trimmed by 6 bases and J by 5 bases, leaving 14 bases between them. CDR1 and CDR2 (germline): MDHEN, SYDVKM. This CDR3 contains 14 residues. The CDR3 DNA reads as TGTGCCAGCAGCCCAGGAGGGTCATATCAGCCCCAGCATTTT. This sequence encodes CASSPGGSYQPQHF.

V gene TRBV28 combines with J gene TRBJ1-1; D is perhaps TRBD1 (5 bases). Germline loops: CDR1 MDHEN, CDR2 SYDVKM. The CDR3 has 12 residues. V lost 10 bases, J lost 1 base, and 10 bases lay in between. The CDR3 DNA is TGTGCCATCGGGGGAGCGAACACTGAAGCTTTCTTT. It yields the protein CAIGGANTEAFF.

This chain uses TRBV5-1 with TRBJ2-1; the match to TRBD2 covers 7 bases. The germline V gene encodes CDR1 SGHRS and CDR2 YFSETQ. V was clipped by 0 bases and J by 4 bases; unmatched bases: 7. The CDR3 has 16 residues. The DNA of the CDR3 is TGCGCCAGCAGCTTGGGCGGGGGTATAACTTACAATGAGCAGTTCTTC. This sequence encodes CASSLGGGITYNEQFF.

A few counts support this clone. The rearrangement uses TRBV14 and TRBJ1-4; unclear D gene. The CDR3 has 15 amino acids. With 7 bases removed from V and 6 bases from J, the gap between germline ends came to 18 bases. CDR1 and CDR2 (germline): SGHDN, FVKESK. The CDR3 nucleotides read TGTGCCAGCACCGCCCAACGACCAAGGGATGAAAAACTGTTTTTT. Translation gives CASTAQRPRDEKLFF.

The chain carries TRBV24-1 and TRBJ2-5; 7 nucleotides line up with TRBD1. The CDR3 length is 16 residues. Germline CDR1 KGHDR, CDR2 SFDVKD. The ends lost 9 bases at V and 2 bases at J; junction bases unmatched: 14. For the CDR3, the DNA is TGTGCCACCTCATTCCGGGACAGTTTCTATCAAGAGACCCAGTACTTC. It specifies CATSFRDSFYQETQYF.

This chain links TRBV18 with TRBJ2-1; TRBD2 aligns across 11 bases. The ends lost 5 bases at V and 6 bases at J; junction bases unmatched: 9. CDR3 size: 16 residues. Germline values: CDR1 KGHSH, CDR2 LQKENI. In DNA form, the CDR3 reads TGTGCCAGCTCAGTAGCGAGCGGACTAGCGGGCAATGAGCAGTTCTTC. Translating gives CASSVASGLAGNEQFF.

The J gene is TRBJ1-3, the V gene TRBV9, with TRBD1 matching over 8 bases. CDR1 is SGDLS, CDR2 YYNGEE, per germline. CDR3 length: 16 amino acids. V was pared by 0 bases and J by 0 bases, with 2 bases of the junction left unmatched. Here the CDR3 DNA reads TGTGCCAGCAGCGTAGCTACAGGGGGCTCTGGAAACACCATATATTTT. This codes for CASSVATGGSGNTIYF.

Concerning this clone itself: Its ends do not fully match the called genes, so a read error is possible. V and J are TRBV7-7 and TRBJ2-1; 9 nucleotides agree with TRBD2. CDR3 length: 16 amino acids. Germline values: CDR1 SSHAT, CDR2 FNYEAQ (reference sequence). The CDR3 sequence: CASSPAGTSRFNEQFF. CDR3 DNA: TGTGCTAGCAGCCCGGCCGGGACTAGCCGGTTCAATGAGCAGTTCTTC.

V is TRBV5-1 and J is TRBJ1-2; 8 positions agree with TRBD1. CDR1 is SGHRS, CDR2 YFSETQ, per germline. J gave up 4 bases and V 0 bases, and 2 bases lay outside the gene matches. This CDR3 is built from 14 residues. The CDR3 sequence: CASSLGTGPYGYTF. For the CDR3, the DNA is TGCGCCAGCAGCTTGGGGACAGGGCCCTATGGCTACACCTTC. Variable domain in full (rest from reference TRBV5-1 and TRBJ1-2): KAGVTQTPRYLIKTRGQQVTLSCSPISGHRSVSWYQQTPGQGLQFLFEYFSETQRNKGNFPGRFSGRQFSNSRSEMNVSTLELGDSALYLCASSLGTGPYGYTFGSGTRLTVV.

This rearrangement joins TRBV2 to TRBJ2-7; D call uncertain. V lost 6 bases, J lost 4 bases, and 10 bases lay in between. Germline lookup yields CDR1 SNHLY and CDR2 FYNNEI. The CDR3 covers 12 residues. For the CDR3, the DNA is TGTGCCAGCAGGATCTCAGATTACGAGCAGTACTTC. Translating it yields CASRISDYEQYF.

The table lists this clone with a count of one. In DNA form, the CDR3 reads TGTGCCAGCACCTGGGACAGGGGGCTAGAAGCTTTCTTT. It is translated as CASTWDRGLEAFF. V usage is TRBV6-5 and J usage is TRBJ1-1, with 12 bases identical to TRBD1. Germline CDR1 MNHEY, CDR2 SVGAGI. There are 13 residues in the CDR3. V lost 7 bases, J lost 8 bases, and 5 bases stayed unmatched.

This clone appeared a few times. V and J are TRBV6-5 and TRBJ1-1; TRBD1 might be the D (6 bases). Germline values: CDR1 MNHEY, CDR2 SVGAGI. The CDR3 length is 15 residues. Trimming pared 5 bases from V and 4 bases from J, leaving 17 bases between. Written as DNA, the CDR3 is TGTGCCAGCAGTCCGGGACAAGAGGGGGGCACTGAAGCTTTCTTT. Residues: CASSPGQEGGTEAFF.

V and J are TRBV19 and TRBJ1-1; 10 nucleotides agree with TRBD1. Germline trimming cut 10 bases from V and 5 bases from J; bases unmatched to any gene: 7. CDR1 LNHDA and CDR2 SQIVND come from the germline V gene (reference sequence). This CDR3 is built from 13 residues. The CDR3 nucleotides are TGTGCCACCATTGACAGGGGGCGAACTGAAGCTTTCTTT. Translation gives CATIDRGRTEAFF.

This chain joins TRBV2 and TRBJ2-5, with 7 bases aligning to TRBD1. The CDR3 loop spans 14 amino acids. Per the germline V gene, CDR1 is SNHLY and CDR2 is FYNNEI. Unmatched junction bases numbered 6, after V lost 7 bases and J lost 1 base. The CDR3 coding sequence is TGTGCCAGCAAAGAACAGGGGCCCCAAGAGACCCAGTACTTC. Its protein product is CASKEQGPQETQYF.

This clone was seen only once. This CDR3 reads CASSLSGGGYGYTF. The CDR3, as DNA: TGTGCCAGCAGTTTATCCGGAGGGGGCTATGGCTACACCTTC. V and J are TRBV28 and TRBJ1-2; TRBD1 might be the D (6 bases). V lost 1 base and J lost 4, with 10 bases in between. The CDR3 has 14 amino acids. In germline, CDR1 is MDHEN, CDR2 SYDVKM.

The gene calls are TRBV30 and TRBJ1-6; D not certain. Trimming shortened V by 0 bases and J by 8 bases, and 8 bases separated the two germline ends. From germline, CDR1 is GTSNPN and CDR2 SVGIG (reference sequence). The CDR3 has 13 residues. CDR3 region: CAWSVYSDSPLHF. CDR3 coding DNA: TGTGCCTGGAGTGTATACTCGGATTCACCCCTCCACTTT.

The chain recombines TRBV19 with TRBJ2-1, with 9 nucleotides matching TRBD2. Germline V gene data show CDR1 as LNHDA and CDR2 as SQIVND (reference sequence). The CDR3 spans 15 residues. V trimming: 3 bases; J trimming: 7 bases; junction bases outside the gene matches: 7. This CDR3 is CASSIIAGVGNEQFF. The CDR3 nucleotides read TGTGCCAGTAGTATCATAGCGGGAGTAGGTAATGAGCAGTTCTTC.

V usage is TRBV5-1 and J usage is TRBJ1-1; possible D gene TRBD1, 5 bases. There are 13 residues in the CDR3. The germline gives CDR1 SGHRS, CDR2 YFSETQ. V lost 1 base, J lost 5 bases, and 9 bases lay in between. DNA for the CDR3: TGCGCCAGCAGCTTGTGGGACGGGACTGAAGCTTTCTTT. Amino acids: CASSLWDGTEAFF.

The chain employs TRBV27 and TRBJ1-1, with 7 bases that match TRBD1. The CDR3 has 14 amino acids. V dropped 5 bases and J dropped 1; count of bases not matched to a gene: 4. The V gene's germline CDR1 is MNHEY and CDR2 SMNVEV (reference sequence). The CDR3 sequence: CASSRGQRNTEAFF. The DNA for the CDR3 is TGTGCCAGCAGTAGGGGACAGCGGAACACTGAAGCTTTCTTT.

This clone was observed a single time. This rearrangement joins TRBV6-1 to TRBJ2-6; no clear D. The CDR3 length is 16 residues. Trimming took 2 bases from V and 0 from J, leaving 8 bases between them. CDR1 MNHNS and CDR2 SASEGT come from the germline V gene. The chain's CDR3 is CASSEYSPSGANVLTF. Written as DNA, the CDR3 is TGTGCCAGCAGTGAATACAGCCCCTCTGGGGCCAACGTCCTGACTTTC.

The rearrangement links TRBV7-2 to TRBJ2-7; the match to TRBD2 covers 9 bases. Germline-derived CDR1 and CDR2 are SGHTA and FQGNSA. Unmatched junction bases numbered 11, after V lost 5 bases and J lost 6 bases. The CDR3 spans 15 residues. For the CDR3, the DNA is TGTGCCAGCAGCGTCTCTAGCGGGGAGAGGTCCGAGCAGTACTTC. Amino acid sequence: CASSVSSGERSEQYF.

The chain employs TRBV7-2 and TRBJ2-7; D not resolved. CDR1 is SGHTA and CDR2 is FQGNSA in the germline V gene. Between the trimmed V and J ends, which lost 3 bases and 3 bases, there was a span of 9 bases. This CDR3 has 13 amino acids. The DNA of the CDR3 is TGTGCCAGCAGCTTTAGGCTGGTCTACGAGCAGTACTTC. This encodes CASSFRLVYEQYF.

The chain recombines TRBV7-9 with TRBJ1-5, with D possibly being TRBD1 (5 bases). Trimming removed 4 bases from V and 0 bases from J, with 10 bases in between. CDR1 is SEHNR, CDR2 FQNEAQ, per germline (reference sequence). The CDR3 has 15 amino acids. CDR3 residues: CASSSETDSNQPQHF. For the CDR3, the DNA is TGTGCCAGCAGCTCCGAGACAGATAGCAATCAGCCCCAGCATTTT.

This sequence joins TRBV21-1 and TRBJ1-1. TRBV21-1 is given as a pseudogene. This CDR3 has 15 residues. CDR3 sequence reads: CASSSHFPGSTEAFF. Here the CDR3 DNA reads TGTGCCAGCAGCTCCCACTTTCCCGGGAGCACTGAAGCTTTCTTT.

The V call is TRBV5-1, the J call TRBJ1-3; D unclear. The CDR3 totals 14 residues. From germline, CDR1 is SGHRS and CDR2 YFSETQ. With 0 bases removed from V and 4 bases from J, the gap between germline ends came to 8 bases. CDR3 sequence (DNA): TGCGCCAGCAGCTTGGGTGCTGTGGGAAACACCATATATTTT. This translates into CASSLGAVGNTIYF.

This clone was seen once. V usage is TRBV27 and J usage is TRBJ2-3; the D is unclear. CDR1 is MNHEY and CDR2 is SMNVEV in the germline V gene (reference sequence). The CDR3 is 13 amino acids. V lost 2 bases and J lost 1, with 4 bases in between. The CDR3 reads CASSLGRTDTQYF. The CDR3 nucleotides are TGTGCCAGCAGTTTAGGCCGCACAGATACGCAGTATTTT.

The chain links TRBV18 to TRBJ1-6; weak D call: TRBD1 (5 bases). The V and J ends lost 4 bases and 3 bases respectively, with 10 bases between them. The CDR3 is 15 residues long. Germline CDR1 reads KGHSH; CDR2 reads LQKENI. The CDR3 is CASSLDRNYNSPLHF. The CDR3, as DNA: TGTGCCAGCTCACTTGACAGAAACTATAATTCACCCCTCCACTTT.

Concerning this clone: Different DNA sequences within this sample yield the same CDR3. The chain is built from TRBV6-5 and TRBJ1-1; D possibly corresponds to TRBD1 (5 bases). CDR3 length: 14 residues. CDR1 is MNHEY and CDR2 is SVGAGI in the germline V gene. V shed 6 bases and J shed 1 base, with 12 bases lying between them. As DNA, the CDR3 is TGTGCCAGCAGCTCCACCACAGGGAACACTGAAGCTTTCTTT. Translated, it gives CASSSTTGNTEAFF.

The V gene is TRBV9, the J gene TRBJ2-5; maybe TRBD1 (6 bases). Trimming cost V 3 bases and J 7 bases, with 16 bases left between them. This CDR3 is 14 amino acids long. Per the germline V gene, CDR1 is SGDLS and CDR2 is YYNGEE. DNA for the CDR3: TGTGCCAGCAGCGCTGCACAGGGAAGGTGGACCCAGTACTTC. As protein: CASSAAQGRWTQYF.

The chain carries TRBV7-9 and TRBJ1-4; no definite D call. The CDR3 sequence is 17 residues long. The V gene lost 5 bases and the J gene lost 0 bases, with 16 bases spanning the gap. The germline V gene encodes CDR1 SEHNR and CDR2 FQNEAQ (reference sequence). CDR3 sequence reads: CASSNFPGRATNEKLFF. CDR3 sequence (DNA): TGTGCCAGCAGCAATTTTCCCGGGAGGGCAACTAATGAAAAACTGTTTTTT.